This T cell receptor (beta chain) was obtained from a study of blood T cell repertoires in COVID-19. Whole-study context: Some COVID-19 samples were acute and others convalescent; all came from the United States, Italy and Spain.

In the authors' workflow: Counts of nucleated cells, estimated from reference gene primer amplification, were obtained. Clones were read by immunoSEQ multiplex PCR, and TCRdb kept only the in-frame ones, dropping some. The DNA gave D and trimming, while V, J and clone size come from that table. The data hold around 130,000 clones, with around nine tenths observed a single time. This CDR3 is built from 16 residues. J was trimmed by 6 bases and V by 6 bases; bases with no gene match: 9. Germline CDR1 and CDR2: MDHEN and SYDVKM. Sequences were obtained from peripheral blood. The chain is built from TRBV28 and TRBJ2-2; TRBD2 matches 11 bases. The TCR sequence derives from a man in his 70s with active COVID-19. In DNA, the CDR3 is TGTGCCAGCAGGACGGACAGACTAGCGGGATCCGGGGAGCTGTTTTTT. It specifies CASRTDRLAGSGELFF.